Listed below are T cell receptor beta chains from one sample, sequenced in a study of blood T cell repertoires in COVID-19. The assay was immunoSEQ multiplex PCR, and TCRdb's table has in-frame clones only and misses some. The repertoire has around 700,000 clones, 80% to 90% of them found once; the top ten carry roughly 0.25%. Source material: peripheral blood. The receptors were gathered from a woman aged 18-30 years with acute or convalescent COVID-19. Each CDR3 is given with its conserved first and last residue. The D gene is left open where the match is weak. Not every row has a clone size; where given, it reads once, few, many or a size class.

clone size | J gene | V gene | D gene | CDR3 protein | CDR3 DNA
few | TRBJ1-3 | TRBV7-2 | . | CASSRGALSGNTIYF | TGTGCCAGCAGCCGCGGGGCCCTCTCTGGAAACACCATATATTTT
. | TRBJ1-1 | TRBV19 | . | CASTPGYGDTEAFF | TGTGCCAGTACCCCAGGTTACGGGGACACTGAAGCTTTCTTT
. | TRBJ2-1 | TRBV18 | . | CASSPPQGWTYNEQFF | TGTGCCAGCTCACCACCTCAGGGATGGACCTACAATGAGCAGTTCTTC
. | TRBJ1-1 | TRBV13 | . | CASADSRSTEAFF | TGTGCCAGCGCGGACAGCCGATCCACTGAAGCTTTCTTT
. | TRBJ1-3 | TRBV7-8 | TRBD1 | CASSPGQFLSGNTIYF | TGTGCCAGCAGCCCGGGACAGTTTCTCTCTGGAAACACCATATATTTT
. | TRBJ2-5 | TRBV18 | TRBD2 | CASSPQRGAGETQYF | TGTGCCAGCTCACCCCAGCGGGGGGCCGGTGAGACCCAGTACTTC
. | TRBJ2-7 | TRBV9 | TRBD1 | CASSTTDRGQREQYF | TGTGCCAGCAGCACCACAGACAGGGGCCAGCGCGAGCAGTACTTC
. | TRBJ1-2 | TRBV6-6 | TRBD1 | CASSPRDRVGYTF | TGTGCCAGCAGTCCCCGGGACAGGGTTGGCTACACCTTC
. | TRBJ1-3 | TRBV5-1 | TRBD1 | CASSLTGEGGNTIYF | TGCGCCAGCAGCTTGACTGGCGAAGGGGGCAACACCATATATTTT
. | TRBJ1-2 | TRBV6-4 | TRBD1 | CASPIATGQVIYGYTF | TGTGCCAGCCCGATCGCCACGGGACAGGTTATCTATGGCTACACCTTC
. | TRBJ2-4 | TRBV24-1 | TRBD1 | CATSDGQGSNIQYF | TGTGCCACCAGTGATGGACAGGGGAGTAACATTCAGTACTTC
. | TRBJ2-3 | TRBV27 | TRBD2 | CASSAPSGGTDTQYF | TGTGCCAGCAGTGCTCCTAGCGGGGGTACAGATACGCAGTATTTT
. | TRBJ1-4 | TRBV5-1 | . | CASSLEYGAVTNEKLFF | TGCGCCAGCAGCTTGGAGTACGGAGCCGTAACTAATGAAAAACTGTTTTTT
. | TRBJ1-6 | TRBV5-4 | . | CASSRGNRADNSPLHF | TGTGCCAGCAGCAGGGGAAACAGGGCCGATAATTCACCCCTCCACTTT
. | TRBJ2-1 | TRBV10-3 | TRBD1 | CAISPTGVSYNEQFF | TGTGCCATCAGTCCCACAGGGGTTTCCTACAATGAGCAGTTCTTC
. | TRBJ2-1 | TRBV19 | . | CASNNRSYNEQFF | TGTGCCAGTAACAACAGGTCCTACAATGAGCAGTTCTTC
. | TRBJ1-2 | TRBV28 | . | CASSLTSGYTF | TGTGCCAGCAGTTTAACCAGTGGCTACACCTTC
. | TRBJ1-5 | TRBV10-2 | . | CASSGTGNQPQHF | TGCGCCAGCAGTGGTACGGGCAATCAGCCCCAGCATTTT
. | TRBJ2-7 | TRBV27 | . | CASSLAGSSYEQYF | TGTGCCAGCAGTTTGGCAGGCTCGTCCTACGAGCAGTACTTC
once | TRBJ1-1 | TRBV25-1 | TRBD1 | CASRDRVVTEAFF | TGTGCCAGCAGGGACAGGGTGGTCACTGAAGCTTTCTTT
. | TRBJ1-5 | TRBV5-1 | TRBD1 | CASSSDGQVNQPQHF | TGCGCCAGCAGCTCAGACGGACAGGTAAACCAGCCCCAGCATTTT
. | TRBJ2-1 | TRBV11-2 | . | CASTPGSGNNEQFF | TGTGCCAGCACCCCCGGGAGCGGAAACAATGAGCAGTTCTTC
. | TRBJ2-2 | TRBV7-2 | . | CASSFGTSYTGELFF | TGTGCCAGCAGCTTTGGGACATCTTACACCGGGGAGCTGTTTTTT
. | TRBJ1-3 | TRBV28 | . | CASSLWGPGNTIYF | TGTGCCAGCAGTTTATGGGGCCCTGGAAACACCATATATTTT
. | TRBJ1-1 | TRBV18 | . | CASSVAGGNTEAFF | TGTGCCAGCTCGGTAGCCGGGGGAAACACTGAAGCTTTCTTT
. | TRBJ1-2 | TRBV5-1 | . | CASSLDGNSLGYTF | TGCGCCAGCAGCTTGGACGGGAATTCTCTCGGCTACACCTTC
. | TRBJ1-3 | TRBV7-9 | . | CASSLVSSSGNTIYF | TGTGCCAGCAGCTTAGTGTCCAGCTCTGGAAACACCATATATTTT
few | TRBJ1-6 | TRBV4-1 | TRBD1 | CASSDRDNSPLHF | TGCGCCAGCAGCGACAGGGATAATTCACCCCTCCACTTT
. | TRBJ1-1 | TRBV9 | TRBD1 | CASSPDRANTEAFF | TGTGCCAGCAGCCCCGACAGGGCGAACACTGAAGCTTTCTTT
. | TRBJ1-2 | TRBV6-6 | . | CASSYTGANYGYTF | TGTGCCAGCAGTTACACGGGGGCTAACTATGGCTACACCTTC
. | TRBJ1-4 | TRBV18 | TRBD1 | CASSPRRTGNEKLFF | TGTGCCAGCTCACCACGACGGACAGGGAACGAAAAACTGTTTTTT
. | TRBJ2-7 | TRBV3-1/TRBV3-2 | . | CASSQRPGTSPFGEQYF | TGTGCCAGCAGCCAACGCCCGGGGACATCCCCATTCGGCGAGCAGTACTTC
. | TRBJ1-4 | TRBV7-9 | . | CASSPPPLPRVNEKLFF | TGTGCCAGCAGCCCACCTCCTTTACCACGGGTTAATGAAAAACTGTTTTTT
. | TRBJ2-7 | TRBV7-2 | . | CASSFGGGNEQYF | TGTGCCAGCAGCTTCGGCGGGGGCAACGAGCAGTACTTC
. | TRBJ2-7 | TRBV9 | . | CASSGPGRYEQYF | TGTGCCAGCAGCGGCCCGGGAAGGTACGAGCAGTACTTC
. | TRBJ1-1 | TRBV4-3 | TRBD1 | CASSLQGADTEAFF | TGCGCCAGCAGCCTCCAGGGGGCCGACACTGAAGCTTTCTTT
. | TRBJ2-7 | TRBV6-5 | TRBD2 | CASSYGQRGEQYF | TGTGCCAGCAGTTACGGGCAGCGGGGCGAGCAGTACTTC
. | TRBJ2-1 | TRBV28 | . | CASSLGGVNNEQFF | TGTGCCAGCAGTTTAGGAGGGGTAAACAATGAGCAGTTCTTC
. | TRBJ2-5 | TRBV15 | . | CATSRAGSRGETQYF | TGTGCCACCAGCAGAGCCGGGTCACGTGGAGAGACCCAGTACTTC
. | TRBJ2-5 | TRBV24-1 | TRBD1 | CATSGAQGKAETQYF | TGTGCCACCAGTGGCGCACAGGGGAAGGCGGAGACCCAGTACTTC
. | TRBJ2-3 | TRBV19 | TRBD2 | CASSILAGGTTDTQYF | TGTGCCAGTAGTATACTAGCGGGGGGGACCACAGATACGCAGTATTTT
. | TRBJ2-7 | TRBV2 | TRBD2 | CASSEGLAGGGYEQYF | TGTGCCAGCAGTGAAGGGCTAGCGGGGGGAGGCTACGAGCAGTACTTC
. | TRBJ1-1 | TRBV5-1 | TRBD1 | CASSSGTGDTEAFF | TGCGCCAGCAGCTCCGGGACAGGGGACACTGAAGCTTTCTTT
few | TRBJ2-7 | TRBV29-1 | TRBD1 | CSVAAGGHEQYF | TGCAGCGTTGCAGCAGGGGGCCACGAGCAGTACTTC
. | TRBJ1-2 | TRBV24-1 | . | CATSDFRGHGYTF | TGTGCCACCAGTGATTTCAGGGGCCACGGCTACACCTTC
few | TRBJ2-7 | TRBV29-1 | TRBD1 | CSPDRGCEQYF | TGCAGCCCGGACAGGGGATGCGAGCAGTACTTC
. | TRBJ2-3 | TRBV5-1 | . | CASSLTVDTQYF | TGCGCCAGCAGCCTGACAGTAGATACGCAGTATTTT
. | TRBJ1-5 | TRBV6-5 | . | CASSSRQANQPQHF | TGTGCCAGCAGCTCCCGACAGGCCAATCAGCCCCAGCATTTT
. | TRBJ1-2 | TRBV14 | . | CASSQGGKLSYTF | TGTGCCAGCAGCCAGGGAGGGAAGTTGAGCTACACCTTC
. | TRBJ1-2 | TRBV4-1 | . | CASSQDVKYGPSGVGYTF | TGCGCCAGCAGCCAAGATGTGAAGTATGGTCCCTCAGGGGTAGGCTACACCTTC
. | TRBJ2-7 | TRBV2 | . | CASGLEKGESYEQYF | TGTGCCAGCGGATTGGAGAAGGGGGAATCCTACGAGCAGTACTTC
. | TRBJ2-7 | TRBV2 | . | CASRTYEQYF | TGTGCCAGCAGAACCTACGAGCAGTACTTC
. | TRBJ1-1 | TRBV20-1 | . | CSVRTGTEAFF | TGCAGTGTCAGGACGGGGACTGAAGCTTTCTTT
. | TRBJ2-1 | TRBV6-1 | TRBD2 | CASSEWAQRGVYNEQFF | TGTGCCAGCAGTGAATGGGCCCAGCGGGGGGTCTACAATGAGCAGTTCTTC
. | TRBJ1-2 | TRBV27 | TRBD1 | CASSPQQGYGYTF | TGTGCCAGCAGCCCCCAACAGGGGTATGGCTACACCTTC
. | TRBJ1-1 | TRBV28 | . | CASSFMPGAGDTEAFF | TGTGCCAGCAGTTTCATGCCAGGGGCAGGGGACACTGAAGCTTTCTTT
. | TRBJ1-4 | TRBV7-3 | . | CASSLMRGRDEKLFF | TGTGCCAGCAGCTTAATGCGGGGGAGGGATGAAAAACTGTTTTTT